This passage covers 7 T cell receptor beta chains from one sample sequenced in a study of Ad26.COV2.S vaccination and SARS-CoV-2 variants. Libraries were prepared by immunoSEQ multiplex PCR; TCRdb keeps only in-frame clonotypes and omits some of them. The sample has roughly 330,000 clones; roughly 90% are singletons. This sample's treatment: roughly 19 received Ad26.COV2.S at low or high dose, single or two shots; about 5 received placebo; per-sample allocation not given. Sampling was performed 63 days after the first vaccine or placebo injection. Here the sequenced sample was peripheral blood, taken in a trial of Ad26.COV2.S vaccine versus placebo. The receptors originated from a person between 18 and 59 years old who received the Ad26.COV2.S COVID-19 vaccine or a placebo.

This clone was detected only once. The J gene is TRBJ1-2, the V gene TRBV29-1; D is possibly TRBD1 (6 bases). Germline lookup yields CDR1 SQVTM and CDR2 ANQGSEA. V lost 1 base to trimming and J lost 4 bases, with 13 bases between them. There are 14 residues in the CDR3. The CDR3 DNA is TGCAGCGTTGAAGGGATACAGGGATCCTATGGCTACACCTTC. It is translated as CSVEGIQGSYGYTF.

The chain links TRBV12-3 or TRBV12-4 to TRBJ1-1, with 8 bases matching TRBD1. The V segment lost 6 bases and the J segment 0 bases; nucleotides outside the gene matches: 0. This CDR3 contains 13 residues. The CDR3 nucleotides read TGTGCCAGCAGGGGACAGGTGAACACTGAAGCTTTCTTT. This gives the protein CASRGQVNTEAFF.

The DNA for the CDR3 is TGTGCCAGCTCACCAGGACAGGGGGTCGATCAGCCCCAGCATTTT. It specifies CASSPGQGVDQPQHF. The rearrangement joins TRBV18 to TRBJ1-5; the match to TRBD1 covers 10 bases. J lost 5 bases, V lost 2 bases, and 3 bases had no gene match. The length of the CDR3 is 15 residues. Germline assignment: CDR1 KGHSH and CDR2 LQKENI.

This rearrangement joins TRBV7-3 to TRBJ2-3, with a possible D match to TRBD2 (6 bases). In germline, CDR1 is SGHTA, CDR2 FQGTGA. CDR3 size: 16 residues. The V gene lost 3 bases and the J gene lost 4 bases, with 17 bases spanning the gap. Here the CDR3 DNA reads TGTGCCAGCAGCTTCCTCCCGGGAGTTGGGTCAGATACGCAGTATTTT. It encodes CASSFLPGVGSDTQYF.

CDR3 sequence (DNA): TGTGCCAGTAGTATAGTGTCGGTGAACACTGAAGCTTTCTTT. Amino acids: CASSIVSVNTEAFF. The chain uses TRBV19 and TRBJ1-1; D is unclear. The CDR3 totals 14 residues. Germline-derived CDR1 and CDR2 are LNHDA and SQIVND (reference sequence). Trimming left V 1 base short and J 0 bases short, with 6 bases between.

The CDR3 nucleotides read TGTGCCAGCAGTTACGCGAAGGGAGGGACTGAAGCTTTCTTT. This sequence encodes CASSYAKGGTEAFF. The chain carries TRBV6-2 or TRBV6-3 and TRBJ1-1, with no clear D. The ends were cut back, 2 bases at V and 5 bases at J, with 12 bases in the middle. The CDR3 runs to 14 residues. From germline, CDR1 is MNHEY and CDR2 SVGEGT.

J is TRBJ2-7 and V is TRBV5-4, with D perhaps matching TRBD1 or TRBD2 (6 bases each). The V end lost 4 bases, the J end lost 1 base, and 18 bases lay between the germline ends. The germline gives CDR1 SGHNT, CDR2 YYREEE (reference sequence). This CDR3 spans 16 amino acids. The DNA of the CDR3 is TGTGCCAGCAGCGGGTATGGGGGGCCCTATTCCTACGAGCAGTACTTC. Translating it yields CASSGYGGPYSYEQYF.